This TCR beta chain appears in the sequencing data of a study of blood T cell repertoires in COVID-19. As handled by the study authors: Amplification of reference gene primers was used by the study to estimate nucleated cell counts. Sequenced by immunoSEQ multiplex PCR; TCRdb stores in-frame clones only, minus some. V and J calls and clone size come straight from that table; D and trimming were deduced from the DNA. Of around 250,000 clones listed, approximately 84% are singletons. The sequence came from a woman aged 45-65 years who had been exposed to COVID-19. Input material: PBMCs or T cells enriched from blood (not recorded which).

CDR3 nucleotides: TGTGCCAGCAGTTACTCTTGGGGCAGCCACTATGGCTACACCTTC. It yields the protein CASSYSWGSHYGYTF. The J gene is TRBJ1-2, the V gene TRBV6-5; tentatively, D is TRBD1 (5 bases). The germline CDR1 and CDR2 sequences are MNHEY and SVGAGI. The CDR3 is 15 residues long. V was pared by 0 bases and J by 3 bases, with 11 bases between.